The source of this T cell receptor beta chain is a study of blood T cell repertoires in COVID-19. Study background: Donors in the United States, Italy and Spain gave samples during acute or convalescent COVID-19. PBMCs, B-cell-depleted T cells, or T cells provided the cDNA or gDNA that made up the material.

This CDR3 region has 16 residues. Per the germline V gene, CDR1 is PRHDT and CDR2 is FYEKMQ (reference sequence). V lost 3 bases to trimming and J lost 7 bases; unmatched junction nucleotides: 15. In the original workflow: Scientists estimated how many nucleated cells there were by amplifying reference gene primers. Assay used: immunoSEQ multiplex PCR; TCRdb lists only in-frame clones, some missing. D and trimming come from the DNA, and the V and J calls and clone size come from that table. Altogether about 120,000 clones are present, about 74% being singletons, with the ten largest covering 7.9%. This TCR derives from a human donor in a cohort sampled during active COVID-19. The V and J genes are TRBV13 and TRBJ2-7, with 7 bases fitting TRBD2. The sample taken for sequencing was peripheral blood. The DNA for the CDR3 is TGTGCCAGCAGCTTGGCCACAGCGGGGAATCTGGGGGAGCAGTACTTC. Amino acids: CASSLATAGNLGEQYF.